This T cell receptor beta chain stems from a study of identifying expanded T cells in peripheral blood. General observations from the study: Across healthy donors, higher total template counts meant significantly greater roughly 2-week count variance.

As for this clone: As yet, its antigen is unknown.

Collection occurred without any documented infections or immune events in donors. TCRdb's table, derived via immunoSEQ multiplex PCR, lists solely in-frame clones and lacks some. The sample comprises some 99,000 clones, around 90% of which are singletons, and about 8.6% rests with the top ten. Sequences were obtained from blood. The sequence was obtained from a person aged 18 to 70 in good health.

The CDR3 loop reads CASSLYSGIATDTQYF. The CDR3 DNA follows: TGTGCCAGCAGCTTATATAGCGGGATAGCGACAGATACGCAGTATTTT. J is TRBJ2-3 and V is TRBV7-3, with 8 bases fitting TRBD2. Germline values: CDR1 SGHTA, CDR2 FQGTGA. J lost 3 bases, V lost 2 bases, and 7 bases had no gene match. CDR3 length equals 16 residues.